The next 20 T cell receptor beta chains were all read from a single sample in a study of shared clonotypes between healthy human individuals. Assay: immunoSEQ multiplex PCR; the TCRdb copy retains only in-frame clones and omits some. The sample gives roughly 2.1 million clones, approximately 94% of which show up once; around 1.7% is in the top ten. CD45RO-negative cells were positively selected for CCR7, leaving out terminally differentiated effector memory CD45RA+ cells. Input material: naive CD8+ T cells from PBMCs. The receptor set was obtained from a man aged 18 to 30 in good health. Some clones in this sample may be carry-over from other donors' samples.

The chain links TRBV7-6 to TRBJ1-1; D is unclear. CDR1 is SGHVS and CDR2 is FNYEAQ in the germline V gene. The CDR3 is made up of 14 amino acids. V lost 3 bases and J 0 bases, leaving 8 bases between the germline ends. The CDR3 sequence is CASSLAEMNTEAFF. The DNA of the CDR3 is TGTGCCAGCAGCTTGGCAGAGATGAACACTGAAGCTTTCTTT. Full variable domain (outside the CDR3, taken from reference TRBV7-6 and TRBJ1-1): GAGVSQSPRYKVTKRGQDVALRCDPISGHVSLYWYRQALGQGPEFLTYFNYEAQQDKSGLPNDRFSAERPEGSISTLTIQRTEQRDSAMYRCASSLAEMNTEAFFGQGTRLTVV.

The chain uses TRBV4-3 and TRBJ1-2; the match to TRBD1 covers 7 bases. Germline values: CDR1 LGHNA, CDR2 YSLEER. V trimming: 5 bases; J trimming: 8 bases; junction bases outside the gene matches: 17. CDR3 length: 16 amino acids. The CDR3 loop is CASSVQIEGQSYGYTF. The CDR3 nucleotides read TGCGCCAGCAGCGTCCAAATTGAGGGACAGAGCTACGGCTACACCTTC.

The chain joins TRBV9 to TRBJ2-3; the match to TRBD2 covers 13 bases. The CDR3 covers 19 residues. Germline trimming cut 3 bases from V and 2 bases from J; bases unmatched to any gene: 12. Germline CDR1 and CDR2: SGDLS and YYNGEE. CDR3 region: CASSASALAGGGHTDTQYF. For the CDR3, the DNA is TGTGCCAGCAGCGCTAGTGCACTAGCGGGAGGGGGACACACAGATACGCAGTATTTT.

The chain links TRBV9 to TRBJ2-1; 10 bases are shared with TRBD1. This CDR3 is 15 amino acids long. V gave up 2 bases and J gave up 8 bases; unmatched junction bases: 7. Germline CDR1 SGDLS, CDR2 YYNGEE. The CDR3 nucleotides read TGTGCCAGCAGCGTCCAAGGGACAGGGGTTCATGAGCAGTTCTTC. Its translation: CASSVQGTGVHEQFF.

The chain couples TRBV5-6 to TRBJ1-2; D is unclear. V was pared by 1 base and J by 1 base, with 11 bases between. Germline V gene data show CDR1 as SGHDT and CDR2 as YYEEEE. The CDR3 spans 15 residues. The CDR3 is CASSLRLEFNYGYTF. Here the CDR3 DNA reads TGTGCCAGCAGCTTGAGGTTGGAGTTTAACTATGGCTACACCTTC.

This clone was seen just once. The same CDR3 is also encoded by other DNA sequences in this sample. CDR3 in amino acids: CASSLGDSYNEQFF. CDR3 nucleotides: TGTGCCAGCAGTTTAGGCGATTCCTACAATGAGCAGTTCTTC. The chain uses TRBV28 and TRBJ2-1; D remains unclear. This CDR3 contains 14 residues. V was cut by 2 bases and J by 1 base, with 6 bases left in between. CDR1 is MDHEN, CDR2 SYDVKM, per germline.

The CDR3 nucleotides are TGCGCCAGCAGCCAAGTGCCACCGCGGGATTACAATGAGCAGTTCTTC. This encodes CASSQVPPRDYNEQFF. V gene TRBV4-1 combines with J gene TRBJ2-1; a possible D gene is TRBD2 (6 bases). Germline loops: CDR1 MGHRA, CDR2 YSYEKL. This CDR3 spans 16 amino acids. The ends were cut back, 1 base at V and 4 bases at J, with 14 bases in the middle.

This chain connects TRBV14 to TRBJ2-1; 7 positions match TRBD2. The CDR3 consists of 17 residues. The ends lost 2 bases at V and 0 bases at J; junction bases unmatched: 7. Germline V gene lookup returns CDR1 SGHDN and CDR2 FVKESK. CDR3 region: CASSQLNRDYSYNEQFF. As DNA, the CDR3 is TGTGCCAGCAGCCAACTTAACCGGGACTACTCCTACAATGAGCAGTTCTTC.

The chain employs TRBV5-7 and TRBJ2-2, with unresolved D. Being an ORF, TRBV5-7 has a function that is uncertain. This CDR3 is built from 12 residues. V was pared by 9 bases and J by 7 bases, with 13 bases between. The CDR3 DNA reads as TGTGCCACCTCCGTAATTAGCGGGGAGCTGTTTTTT. It codes for CATSVISGELFF.

DNA for the CDR3: TGTGCCAGCAGCTCAGGACTGTCAAAGGAGGGAGGCTACACCTTC. It specifies CASSSGLSKEGGYTF. The chain couples TRBV7-9 to TRBJ1-2; D ambiguous. The CDR3 contains 15 residues. Germline CDR1 SEHNR, CDR2 FQNEAQ (reference sequence). Trimming pared 4 bases from V and 8 bases from J, leaving 20 bases between.

The chain combines TRBV27 with TRBJ2-7; possible D gene TRBD2, 6 bases. This CDR3 is 14 amino acids long. Germline V CDR1 and CDR2: MNHEY, SMNVEV (reference sequence). Trimming removed 4 bases at V and 5 bases at J, with 15 bases between. In nucleotides, the CDR3 is TGTGCCAGCAGTTGGATCGGGGCTAGCGACGAGCAGTACTTC. Translating it yields CASSWIGASDEQYF.

The V call is TRBV30, the J call TRBJ1-2, with D uncertain. The CDR3 totals 15 residues. The V and J ends lost 1 base and 5 bases respectively, with 17 bases between them. CDR1 and CDR2 from the germline V gene are GTSNPN and SVGIG (reference sequence). The CDR3 reads CAWSALTGLRYGYTF. DNA for the CDR3: TGTGCCTGGAGTGCACTGACTGGCCTGAGGTATGGCTACACCTTC.

The V call is TRBV5-1, the J call TRBJ2-1; D is perhaps TRBD2 (6 bases). This CDR3 has 15 amino acids. The germline gives CDR1 SGHRS, CDR2 YFSETQ. Trimming pared 0 bases from V and 3 bases from J, leaving 10 bases between. The CDR3 protein is CASSLDEGLYNEQFF. The CDR3 region has the DNA TGCGCCAGCAGCTTGGATGAGGGACTCTACAATGAGCAGTTCTTC. The variable domain in full, completed from reference TRBV5-1 and TRBJ2-1, reads KAGVTQTPRYLIKTRGQQVTLSCSPISGHRSVSWYQQTPGQGLQFLFEYFSETQRNKGNFPGRFSGRQFSNSRSEMNVSTLELGDSALYLCASSLDEGLYNEQFFGPGTRLTVL.

J is TRBJ2-5 and V is TRBV4-2; 7 nucleotides align to TRBD2. Germline CDR1 and CDR2: LGHNA and YNFKEQ. The CDR3 spans 18 residues. V was pared by 2 bases and J by 1 base, with 13 bases of the junction left unmatched. This chain's CDR3 is CASSQHPRNGGTQETQYF. CDR3 coding DNA: TGTGCCAGCAGCCAACACCCTCGGAACGGGGGGACCCAAGAGACCCAGTACTTC.

CDR3 bases: TGTGCCAGCAGGTGGTACCAAGAGACCCAGTACTTC. The encoded protein is CASRWYQETQYF. The chain is built from TRBV11-2 and TRBJ2-5, with D hard to call. V lost 6 bases, J lost 0 bases, and 5 bases lay in between. Germline V gene sequence: CDR1 SGHAT, CDR2 FQNNGV. There are 12 residues in the CDR3.

The V call is TRBV5-6, the J call TRBJ2-5; perhaps TRBD2 as D (5 bases). Germline CDR1 and CDR2: SGHDT and YYEEEE. Trimming cost V 2 bases and J 5 bases, with 13 bases left between them. The CDR3 has 14 residues. CDR3 amino acids: CASSLGWTGETQYF. The CDR3 DNA is TGTGCCAGCAGCTTAGGTTGGACGGGGGAGACCCAGTACTTC.

Only one count was recorded for this clone. CDR3 amino acids: CASTQGAGTEAFF. The CDR3 coding sequence is TGTGCCAGCACCCAGGGGGCGGGGACTGAAGCTTTCTTT. This chain uses TRBV14 with TRBJ1-1; 8 bases map to TRBD1. Germline V lookup: CDR1 SGHDN, CDR2 FVKESK. This CDR3 is built from 13 residues. Trimming at V came to 7 bases and at J to 5 bases, leaving 6 bases not matched to a gene.

The rearrangement links TRBV11-2 to TRBJ2-5; TRBD2 matches at 11 bases. The CDR3 runs 17 residues. Germline lookup yields CDR1 SGHAT and CDR2 FQNNGV. V shed 0 bases and J 2 bases; nucleotides not matched to a gene: 5. CDR3 bases: TGTGCCAGCAGCTTAGATAGGACTAGCGGGTTTCAAGAGACCCAGTACTTC. This codes for CASSLDRTSGFQETQYF.

The chain uses TRBV18 and TRBJ1-2, with no clear D. V was shortened by 6 bases and J by 0 bases, with 17 bases between the two germline ends. Germline V gene data show CDR1 as KGHSH and CDR2 as LQKENI. This CDR3 is 16 amino acids long. The CDR3 is CASSSEAGPANYGYTF. The CDR3 region has the DNA TGTGCCAGCTCGTCCGAGGCAGGCCCGGCTAACTATGGCTACACCTTC.

The chain has TRBV9 and TRBJ1-5; D gene ambiguous. CDR3 length: 14 residues. CDR1 and CDR2 (germline): SGDLS, YYNGEE. V lost 4 bases and J lost 3, with 11 bases in between. CDR3 protein: CASSLGRDNQPQHF. The CDR3 bases are TGTGCCAGCAGCCTCGGACGGGACAATCAGCCCCAGCATTTT.